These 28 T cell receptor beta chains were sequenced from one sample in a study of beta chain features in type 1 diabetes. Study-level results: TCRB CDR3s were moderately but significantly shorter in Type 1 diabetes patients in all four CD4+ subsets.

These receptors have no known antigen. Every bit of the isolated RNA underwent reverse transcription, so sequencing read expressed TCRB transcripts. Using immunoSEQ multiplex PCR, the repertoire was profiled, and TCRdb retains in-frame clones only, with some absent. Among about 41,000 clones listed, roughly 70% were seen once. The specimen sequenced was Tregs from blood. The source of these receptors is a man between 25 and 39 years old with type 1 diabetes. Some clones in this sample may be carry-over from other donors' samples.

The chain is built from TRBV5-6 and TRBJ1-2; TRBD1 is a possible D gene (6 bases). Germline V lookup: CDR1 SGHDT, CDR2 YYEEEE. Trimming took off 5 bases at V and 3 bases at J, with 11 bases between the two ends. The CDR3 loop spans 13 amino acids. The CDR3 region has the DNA TGTGCCAGCAGACTAGGGGGAGACTATGGCTACACCTTC. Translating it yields CASRLGGDYGYTF.

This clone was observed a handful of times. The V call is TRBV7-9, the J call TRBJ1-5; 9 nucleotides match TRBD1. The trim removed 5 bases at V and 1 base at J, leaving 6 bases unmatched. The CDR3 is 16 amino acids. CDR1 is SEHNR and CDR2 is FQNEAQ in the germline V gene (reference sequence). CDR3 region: CASSITGGPSNQPQHF. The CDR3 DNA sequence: TGTGCCAGCAGCATAACAGGGGGCCCAAGCAATCAGCCCCAGCATTTT.

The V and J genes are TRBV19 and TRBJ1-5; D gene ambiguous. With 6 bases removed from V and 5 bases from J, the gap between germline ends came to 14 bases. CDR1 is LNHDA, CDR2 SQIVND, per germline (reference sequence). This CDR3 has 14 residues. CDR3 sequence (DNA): TGTGCCAGTAGAGACCCGGGAGTCTATCAGCCCCAGCATTTT. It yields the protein CASRDPGVYQPQHF.

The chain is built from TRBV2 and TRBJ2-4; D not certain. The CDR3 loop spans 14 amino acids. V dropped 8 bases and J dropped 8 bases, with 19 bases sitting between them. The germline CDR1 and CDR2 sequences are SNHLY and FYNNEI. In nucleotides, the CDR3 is TGTGCCAGCGGGTACCTTGGTCAACGGGACATTCAGTACTTC. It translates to CASGYLGQRDIQYF.

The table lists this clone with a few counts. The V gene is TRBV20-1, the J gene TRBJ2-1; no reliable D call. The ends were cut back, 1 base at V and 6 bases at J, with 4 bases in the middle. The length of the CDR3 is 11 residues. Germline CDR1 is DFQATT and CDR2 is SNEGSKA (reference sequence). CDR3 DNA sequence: TGCAGTGCTAGAGGTCTCAATGAGCAGTTCTTC. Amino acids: CSARGLNEQFF.

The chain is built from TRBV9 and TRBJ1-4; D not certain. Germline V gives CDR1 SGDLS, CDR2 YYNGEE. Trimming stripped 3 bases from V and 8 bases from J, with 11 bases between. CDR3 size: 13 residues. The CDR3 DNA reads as TGTGCCAGCAGCGCGGGTCCGGGGGAAAAACTGTTTTTT. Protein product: CASSAGPGEKLFF.

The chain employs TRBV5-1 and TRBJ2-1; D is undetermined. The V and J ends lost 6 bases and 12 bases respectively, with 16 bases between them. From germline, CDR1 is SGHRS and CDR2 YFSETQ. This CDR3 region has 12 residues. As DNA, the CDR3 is TGCGCCAGCACACCCGGCGGTAAATGGCAGTTCTTC. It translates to CASTPGGKWQFF.

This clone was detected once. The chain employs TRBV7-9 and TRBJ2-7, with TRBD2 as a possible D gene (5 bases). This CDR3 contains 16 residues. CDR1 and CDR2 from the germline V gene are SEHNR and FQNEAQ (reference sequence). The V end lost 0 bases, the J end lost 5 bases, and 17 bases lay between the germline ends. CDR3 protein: CASSLARVRVHHEQYF. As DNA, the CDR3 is TGTGCCAGCAGCTTAGCGCGGGTGCGGGTGCACCACGAGCAGTACTTC. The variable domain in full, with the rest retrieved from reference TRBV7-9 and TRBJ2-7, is DTGVSQNPRHKITKRGQNVTFRCDPISEHNRLYWYRQTLGQGPEFLTYFQNEAQLEKSRLLSDRFSAERPKGSFSTLEIQRTEQGDSAMYLCASSLARVRVHHEQYFGPGTRLTVT.

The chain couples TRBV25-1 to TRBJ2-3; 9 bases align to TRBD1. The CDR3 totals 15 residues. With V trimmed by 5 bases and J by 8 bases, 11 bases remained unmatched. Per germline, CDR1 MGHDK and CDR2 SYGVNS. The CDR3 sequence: CASSPSGTGFGTQYF. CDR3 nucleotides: TGTGCCAGCAGTCCCTCCGGGACAGGGTTCGGTACGCAGTATTTT.

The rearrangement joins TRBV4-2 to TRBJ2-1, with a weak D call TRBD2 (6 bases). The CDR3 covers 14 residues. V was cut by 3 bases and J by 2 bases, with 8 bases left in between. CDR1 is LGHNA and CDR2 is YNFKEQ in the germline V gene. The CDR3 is CASSQGGAYNEQFF. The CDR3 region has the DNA TGTGCCAGCAGCCAGGGGGGTGCCTACAATGAGCAGTTCTTC.

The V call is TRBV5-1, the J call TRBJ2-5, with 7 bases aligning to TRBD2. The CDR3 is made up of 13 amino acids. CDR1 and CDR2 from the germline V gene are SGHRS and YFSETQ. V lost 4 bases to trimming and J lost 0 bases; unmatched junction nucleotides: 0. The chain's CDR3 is CASSLADQETQYF. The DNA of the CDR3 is TGCGCCAGCAGCCTAGCGGACCAAGAGACCCAGTACTTC.

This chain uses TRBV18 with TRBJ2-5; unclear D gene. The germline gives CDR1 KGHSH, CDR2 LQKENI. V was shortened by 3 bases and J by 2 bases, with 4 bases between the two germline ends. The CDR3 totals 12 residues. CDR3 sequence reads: CASSPSQETQYF. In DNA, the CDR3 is TGTGCCAGCTCACCCTCTCAAGAGACCCAGTACTTC.

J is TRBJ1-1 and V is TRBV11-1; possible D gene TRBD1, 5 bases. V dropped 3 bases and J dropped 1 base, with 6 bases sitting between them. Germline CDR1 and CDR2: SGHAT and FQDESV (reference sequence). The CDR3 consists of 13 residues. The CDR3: CASSFQGNTEAFF. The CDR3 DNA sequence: TGTGCCAGCAGCTTCCAGGGGAACACTGAAGCTTTCTTT.

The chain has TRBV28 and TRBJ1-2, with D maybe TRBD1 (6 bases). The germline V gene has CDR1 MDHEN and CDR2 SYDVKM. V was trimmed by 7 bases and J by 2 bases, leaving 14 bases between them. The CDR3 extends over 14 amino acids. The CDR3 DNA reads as TGTGCCAGCACTCCGGCAGGGGCCAACTATGGCTACACCTTC. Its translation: CASTPAGANYGYTF.

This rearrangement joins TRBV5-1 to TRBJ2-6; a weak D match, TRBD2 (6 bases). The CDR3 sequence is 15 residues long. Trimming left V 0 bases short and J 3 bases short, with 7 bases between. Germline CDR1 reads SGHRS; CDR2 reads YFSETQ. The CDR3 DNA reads TGCGCCAGCAGCTTGGGCGGGGTTGGGGCCAACGTCCTGACTTTC. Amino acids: CASSLGGVGANVLTF. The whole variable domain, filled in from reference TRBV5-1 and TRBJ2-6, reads KAGVTQTPRYLIKTRGQQVTLSCSPISGHRSVSWYQQTPGQGLQFLFEYFSETQRNKGNFPGRFSGRQFSNSRSEMNVSTLELGDSALYLCASSLGGVGANVLTFGAGSRLTVL.

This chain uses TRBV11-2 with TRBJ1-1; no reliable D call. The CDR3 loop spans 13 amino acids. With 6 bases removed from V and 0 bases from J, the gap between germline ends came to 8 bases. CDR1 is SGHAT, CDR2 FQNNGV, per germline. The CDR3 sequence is CASSTRVNTEAFF. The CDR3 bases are TGTGCCAGCAGTACTAGGGTGAACACTGAAGCTTTCTTT.

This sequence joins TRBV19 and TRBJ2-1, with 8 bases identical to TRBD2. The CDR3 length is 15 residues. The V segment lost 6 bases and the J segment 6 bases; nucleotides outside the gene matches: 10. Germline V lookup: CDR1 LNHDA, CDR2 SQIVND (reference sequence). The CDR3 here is CASSILAAPSNEQFF. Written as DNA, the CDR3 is TGTGCCAGTAGCATACTAGCGGCACCCTCCAATGAGCAGTTCTTC.

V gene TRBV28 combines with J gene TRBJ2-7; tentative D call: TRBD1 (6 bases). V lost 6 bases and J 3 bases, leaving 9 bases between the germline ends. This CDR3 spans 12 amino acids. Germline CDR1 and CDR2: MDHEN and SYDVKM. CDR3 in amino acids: CASRLDSYEQYF. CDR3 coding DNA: TGTGCCAGCAGATTGGACAGCTACGAGCAGTACTTC.

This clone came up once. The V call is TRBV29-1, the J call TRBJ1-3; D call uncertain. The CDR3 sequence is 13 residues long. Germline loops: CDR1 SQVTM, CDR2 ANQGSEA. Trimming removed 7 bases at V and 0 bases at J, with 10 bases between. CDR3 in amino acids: CSATGSSGNTIYF. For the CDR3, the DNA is TGCAGCGCAACCGGGAGCTCTGGAAACACCATATATTTT.

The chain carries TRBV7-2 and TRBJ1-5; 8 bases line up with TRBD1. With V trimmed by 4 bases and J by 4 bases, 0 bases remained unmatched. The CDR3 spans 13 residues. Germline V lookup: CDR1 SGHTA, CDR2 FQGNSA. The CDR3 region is CASSWTGNQPQHF. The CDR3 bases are TGTGCCAGCAGCTGGACAGGGAATCAGCCCCAGCATTTT.

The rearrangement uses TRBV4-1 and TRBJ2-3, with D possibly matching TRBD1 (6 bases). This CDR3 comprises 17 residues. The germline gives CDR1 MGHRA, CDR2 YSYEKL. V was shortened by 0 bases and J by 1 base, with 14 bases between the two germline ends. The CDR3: CASSQDLTGLGTDTQYF. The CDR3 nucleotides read TGCGCCAGCAGCCAAGATCTAACAGGGCTAGGCACAGATACGCAGTATTTT.

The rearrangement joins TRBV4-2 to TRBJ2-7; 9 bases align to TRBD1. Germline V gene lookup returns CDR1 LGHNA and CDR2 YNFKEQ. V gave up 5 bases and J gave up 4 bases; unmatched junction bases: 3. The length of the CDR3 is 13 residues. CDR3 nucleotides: TGTGCCAGCAGCGGACAGGGGATATACGAGCAGTACTTC. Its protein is CASSGQGIYEQYF.

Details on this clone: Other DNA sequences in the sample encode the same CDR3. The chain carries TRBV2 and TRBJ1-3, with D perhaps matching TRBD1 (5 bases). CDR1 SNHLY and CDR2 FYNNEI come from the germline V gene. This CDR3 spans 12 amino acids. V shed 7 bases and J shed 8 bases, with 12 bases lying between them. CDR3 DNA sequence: TGTGCCAGCACTCGACAGAAGGACACCATATATTTT. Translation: CASTRQKDTIYF.

The DNA for the CDR3 is TGTGCCAGCAACGACAGGGGGCTGGATACTGAAGCTTTCTTT. The encoded protein is CASNDRGLDTEAFF. The chain carries TRBV7-2 and TRBJ1-1; 10 nucleotides match TRBD1. The germline V gene has CDR1 SGHTA and CDR2 FQGNSA. This CDR3 comprises 14 residues. Trimming took 7 bases from V and 5 from J; bases not matched to a gene: 7. Supplemented by reference TRBV7-2 and TRBJ1-1, the full variable domain reads GAGVSQSPSNKVTEKGKDVELRCDPISGHTALYWYRQSLGQGLEFLIYFQGNSAPDKSGLPSDRFSAERTGGSVSTLTIQRTQQEDSAVYLCASNDRGLDTEAFFGQGTRLTVV.

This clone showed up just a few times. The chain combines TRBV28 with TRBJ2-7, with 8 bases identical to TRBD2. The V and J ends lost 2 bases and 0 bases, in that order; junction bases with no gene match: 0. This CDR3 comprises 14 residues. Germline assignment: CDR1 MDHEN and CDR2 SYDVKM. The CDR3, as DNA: TGTGCCAGCAGTTTAACTAGCGGCTCCTACGAGCAGTACTTC. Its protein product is CASSLTSGSYEQYF.

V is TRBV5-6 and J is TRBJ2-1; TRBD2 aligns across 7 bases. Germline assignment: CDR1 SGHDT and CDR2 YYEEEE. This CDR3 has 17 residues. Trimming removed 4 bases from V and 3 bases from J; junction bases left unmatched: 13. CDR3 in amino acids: CASSLWGGPAGYNEQFF. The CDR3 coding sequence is TGTGCCAGCAGCCTCTGGGGGGGACCAGCAGGCTACAATGAGCAGTTCTTC. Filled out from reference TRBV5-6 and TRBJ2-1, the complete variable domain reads DAGVTQSPTHLIKTRGQQVTLRCSPKSGHDTVSWYQQALGQGPQFIFQYYEEEERQRGNFPDRFSGHQFPNYSSELNVNALLLGDSALYLCASSLWGGPAGYNEQFFGPGTRLTVL.

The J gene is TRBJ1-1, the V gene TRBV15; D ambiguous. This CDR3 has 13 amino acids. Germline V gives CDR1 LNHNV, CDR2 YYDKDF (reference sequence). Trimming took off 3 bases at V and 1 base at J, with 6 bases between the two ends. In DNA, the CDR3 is TGTGCCACCAGCAGGCGGGGGAACACTGAAGCTTTCTTT. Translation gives CATSRRGNTEAFF. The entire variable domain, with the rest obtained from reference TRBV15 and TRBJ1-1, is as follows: DAMVIQNPRYQVTQFGKPVTLSCSQTLNHNVMYWYQQKSSQAPKLLFHYYDKDFNNEADTPDNFQSRRPNTSFCFLDIRSPGLGDTAMYLCATSRRGNTEAFFGQGTRLTVV.

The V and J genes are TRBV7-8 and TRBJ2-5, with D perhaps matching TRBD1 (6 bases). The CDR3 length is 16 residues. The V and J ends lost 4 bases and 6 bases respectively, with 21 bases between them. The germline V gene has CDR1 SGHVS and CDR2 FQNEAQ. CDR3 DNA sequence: TGTGCCAGCAGCTACATGTCGGCAGGGGCAATGCAGACCCAGTACTTC. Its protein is CASSYMSAGAMQTQYF.